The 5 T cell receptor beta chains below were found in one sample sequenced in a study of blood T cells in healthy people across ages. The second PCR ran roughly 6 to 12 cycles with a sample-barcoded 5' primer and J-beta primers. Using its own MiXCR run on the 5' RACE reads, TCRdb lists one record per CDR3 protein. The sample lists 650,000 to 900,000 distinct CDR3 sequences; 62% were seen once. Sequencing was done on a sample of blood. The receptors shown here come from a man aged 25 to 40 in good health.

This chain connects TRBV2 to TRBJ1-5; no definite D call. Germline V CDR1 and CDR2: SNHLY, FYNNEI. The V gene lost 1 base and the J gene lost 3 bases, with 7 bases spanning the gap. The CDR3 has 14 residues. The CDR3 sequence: CASSEVGNNQPQHF. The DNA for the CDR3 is TGTGCCAGCAGTGAAGTAGGAAACAATCAGCCCCAGCATTTT. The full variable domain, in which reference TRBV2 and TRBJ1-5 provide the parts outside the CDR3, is EPEVTQTPSHQVTQMGQEVILRCVPISNHLYFYWYRQILGQKVEFLVSFYNNEISEKSEIFDDQFSVERPDGSNFTLKIRSTKLEDSAMYFCASSEVGNNQPQHFGDGTRLSIL.

DNA for the CDR3: TGCGCCAGCAGCCGGGGACGGATCCTAAGCTCATATGAAAAACTGTTTTTT. Amino acid sequence: CASSRGRILSSYEKLFF. The J gene is TRBJ1-4, the V gene TRBV4-3; the D gene is possibly TRBD1 (5 bases). V shed 4 bases and J shed 6 bases, with 21 bases lying between them. CDR3 length equals 17 residues. Germline V gene data show CDR1 as LGHNA and CDR2 as YSLEER.

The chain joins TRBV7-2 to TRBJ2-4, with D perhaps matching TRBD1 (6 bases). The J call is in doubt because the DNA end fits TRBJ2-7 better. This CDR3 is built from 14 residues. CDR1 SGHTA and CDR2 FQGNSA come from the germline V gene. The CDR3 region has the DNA TGTGCCAGCAGCCCAACGACAGGACCCTACGAGCAGTACTTC. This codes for CASSPTTGPYEQYF.

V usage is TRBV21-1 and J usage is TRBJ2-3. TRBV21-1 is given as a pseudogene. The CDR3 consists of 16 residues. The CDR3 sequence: CASSKGSGPSTDTQYF. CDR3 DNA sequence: TGTGCCAGCAGCAAAGGGAGCGGTCCTAGCACAGATACGCAGTATTTT.

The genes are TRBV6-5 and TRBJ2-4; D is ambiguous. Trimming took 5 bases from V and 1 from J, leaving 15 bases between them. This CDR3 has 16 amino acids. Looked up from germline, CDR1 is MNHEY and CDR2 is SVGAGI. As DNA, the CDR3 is TGTGCCAGCAGTCCCGGGCCGCCCAGGGCCAAAAACATTCAGTACTTC. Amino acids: CASSPGPPRAKNIQYF.